The 29 T cell receptor beta chains below were found in one sample sequenced in a study of blood T cells in healthy people across ages (dated by TCRdb to the mid-2010s). Libraries came from 5' RACE. Reads for this sample came from an Illumina HiSeq 2500. The second PCR ran for roughly 7 to 12 cycles and used a J-beta primer mix along with a sample-barcoded 5' primer. TCRdb reran the public reads through fastp at Q25 and MiXCR, keeping productive beta chains. A single entry per CDR3 protein holds the most common genes and DNA from its merged rows. Within this sample are roughly 680,000 distinct CDR3 sequences, with over 20% of them counted one time only. Of the sample, around 3.4% falls within the top ten clones. The sequencing sample was made of blood. The source of these receptors is a man between 65 and 85 years old in good health.

This sequence joins TRBV24-1 and TRBJ2-3, with 13 positions matching TRBD2. The J segment lost 3 bases and the V segment lost 4 bases, leaving 6 bases of the junction unmatched. Germline CDR1 is KGHDR and CDR2 is SFDVKD. This CDR3 is built from 17 residues. The CDR3 region is CATSDRTSGSETDTQYF. The CDR3 DNA follows: TGTGCCACCAGTGACCGGACTAGCGGGAGTGAAACAGATACGCAGTATTTT.

This clonotype was recorded a few times. Given a much more abundant clone one base away, this may be a read error. The chain has TRBV28 and TRBJ2-5; either TRBD1 or TRBD2 may supply D (5 bases each). The CDR3 is 15 residues long. The germline V gene encodes CDR1 MDHEN and CDR2 SYDVKM. CDR3 sequence reads: CASSLLGTAQETQHF. The CDR3 DNA reads as TGTGCCAGCAGTTTACTGGGGACGGCTCAAGAGACCCAGCACTTC.

The gene calls are TRBV7-3 and TRBJ2-5; D unclear. The J call may be in error: the DNA end matches TRBJ2-7 better. Germline V CDR1 and CDR2: SGHTA, FQGTGA. The length of the CDR3 is 15 residues. The CDR3 is CASSLPPARNYEQYF. CDR3 bases: TGTGCCAGCAGCTTACCGCCCGCCCGGAACTACGAGCAGTACTTC.

This clonotype was observed a few times. The chain couples TRBV19 to TRBJ2-1, with D maybe TRBD2 (6 bases). V shed 5 bases and J shed 4 bases, with 21 bases lying between them. Germline-derived CDR1 and CDR2 are LNHDA and SQIVND (reference sequence). The CDR3 covers 17 residues. CDR3 protein: CASSPPRGGTRYNEQFF. The CDR3 region has the DNA TGTGCCAGTAGTCCTCCCCGTGGGGGGACTCGATACAATGAGCAGTTCTTC.

This clonotype was counted only a few times. This chain links TRBV29-1 with TRBJ2-2; D gene unclear. V lost 3 bases, J lost 4 bases, and 9 bases lay in between. Germline V gives CDR1 SQVTM, CDR2 ANQGSEA. The CDR3 contains 13 residues. The CDR3, as DNA: TGCAGCGTTGAGCTCTTTTCCACCGGGGAGCTGTTTTTT. It specifies CSVELFSTGELFF.

The chain has TRBV7-9 and TRBJ2-1, with D hard to call. The length of the CDR3 is 15 residues. The V end lost 7 bases, the J end lost 0 bases, and 13 bases lay between the germline ends. Germline V gives CDR1 SEHNR, CDR2 FQNEAQ (reference sequence). The CDR3 coding sequence is TGTGCCAGCATCCCACAAGGGCGCTCCTACAATGAGCAGTTCTTC. Protein sequence: CASIPQGRSYNEQFF.

This clonotype was seen a few times. The junction does not match germline at one end; this may be a read error. The J gene is TRBJ1-5, the V gene TRBV6-1; 7 nucleotides agree with TRBD1. Germline V CDR1 and CDR2: MNHNS, SASEGT. CDR3 length: 15 residues. CDR3 DNA sequence: TGTGCCAGCAGTGAAGCGCTCAGGGGGGACCAGCCCCAGCGTTTT. The encoded protein is CASSEALRGDQPQRF.

The chain is built from TRBV19 and TRBJ2-1; TRBD2 aligns across 16 bases. V trimming: 7 bases; J trimming: 0 bases; junction bases outside the gene matches: 6. The CDR3 is 18 residues long. Germline loops: CDR1 LNHDA, CDR2 SQIVND (reference sequence). The CDR3 reads CASNGGLAGGSSYNEQFF. The CDR3 DNA follows: TGTGCCAGTAATGGGGGACTAGCGGGAGGGTCCTCCTACAATGAGCAGTTCTTC.

This rearrangement joins TRBV9 to TRBJ2-1; TRBD2 might be the D (5 bases). This CDR3 has 15 amino acids. Between the trimmed V and J ends, which lost 0 bases and 4 bases, there was a span of 11 bases. The germline gives CDR1 SGDLS, CDR2 YYNGEE. This CDR3 reads CASSVDRRLYNEQFF. The CDR3 region has the DNA TGTGCCAGCAGCGTAGATCGGAGGCTATACAATGAGCAGTTCTTC.

There are a few counts of this clonotype. This chain joins TRBV9 and TRBJ2-1; 14 positions match TRBD2. J lost 5 bases, V lost 4 bases, and 2 bases had no gene match. There are 15 residues in the CDR3. Per germline, CDR1 SGDLS and CDR2 YYNGEE. The CDR3 nucleotides are TGTGCCAGCAGCAGGACTAGCGGGGGGCACAATGAGCAGTTCTTC. The encoded protein is CASSRTSGGHNEQFF.

This chain connects TRBV20-1 to TRBJ2-1; D may be TRBD2 (5 bases). The CDR3 has 14 residues. Germline V lookup: CDR1 DFQATT, CDR2 SNEGSKA (reference sequence). Deletions cut 6 bases from V and 4 bases from J, with 16 bases between. The CDR3 loop is CSARLPFGYNEQFF. The CDR3 DNA reads as TGCAGTGCCAGACTACCTTTCGGGTACAATGAGCAGTTCTTC.

Only a few counts were recorded for this clonotype. V usage is TRBV30 and J usage is TRBJ2-7; tentatively, D is TRBD1 (6 bases). Germline V CDR1 and CDR2: GTSNPN, SVGIG (reference sequence). The CDR3 totals 13 residues. V lost 2 bases and J 6 bases, leaving 14 bases between the germline ends. The DNA for the CDR3 is TGTGCCTGGAGTCCGGACAGCAGGGGCGAGCAGTACTTC. It specifies CAWSPDSRGEQYF.

The V and J genes are TRBV6-6 and TRBJ2-1, with a tentative D call TRBD1 (6 bases). Looked up from germline, CDR1 is MNHNY and CDR2 is SVGAGI (reference sequence). Trimming shortened V by 6 bases and J by 0 bases, and 9 bases separated the two germline ends. This CDR3 spans 14 amino acids. CDR3 residues: CASRGDNSYNEQFF. The CDR3 DNA reads as TGTGCCAGCAGAGGGGACAACTCCTACAATGAGCAGTTCTTC.

V gene TRBV12-3 or TRBV12-4 combines with J gene TRBJ2-1; 10 bases map to TRBD2. The CDR3 runs 15 residues. V shed 7 bases, J shed 0 bases, and the junction held 3 bases outside the gene matches. CDR3 coding DNA: TGTGCCAGCAACATAGCGGGAGGCTCCTACAATGAGCAGTTCTTC. It encodes CASNIAGGSYNEQFF.

The chain links TRBV15 to TRBJ2-5; 8 bases fit TRBD1. This CDR3 has 14 residues. The germline V gene encodes CDR1 LNHNV and CDR2 YYDKDF (reference sequence). Trimming removed 5 bases from V and 2 bases from J; junction bases left unmatched: 4. The CDR3 DNA sequence: TGTGCCACCAGCGGACGACAGGGGCAAGAGACCCAGTACTTC. Amino acids: CATSGRQGQETQYF.

This clonotype appeared many times. The chain employs TRBV29-1 and TRBJ2-7, with D possibly being TRBD1 (5 bases). The germline V gene encodes CDR1 SQVTM and CDR2 ANQGSEA. Trimming stripped 4 bases from V and 1 base from J, with 8 bases between. The CDR3 has 12 residues. CDR3 region: CSVASGSYEQYF. The CDR3 nucleotides are TGCAGCGTTGCGTCAGGGTCCTACGAGCAGTACTTC.

The chain couples TRBV20-1 to TRBJ1-1; D remains ambiguous. This CDR3 is 14 amino acids long. Germline V gives CDR1 DFQATT, CDR2 SNEGSKA (reference sequence). Trimming stripped 5 bases from V and 1 base from J, with 14 bases between. CDR3 DNA sequence: TGCAGTGCTGGTAAACAAATTCGGAACACTGAAGCTTTCTTT. Protein product: CSAGKQIRNTEAFF.

This clonotype was picked up a small number of times. The gene calls are TRBV20-1 and TRBJ2-5; 8 nucleotides match TRBD2. Trimming cost V 0 bases and J 3 bases; bases outside gene matches: 6. Germline loops: CDR1 DFQATT, CDR2 SNEGSKA (reference sequence). This CDR3 comprises 15 residues. CDR3 in amino acids: CSARDPAGDEETQYF. Written as DNA, the CDR3 is TGCAGTGCTAGAGATCCAGCGGGAGATGAAGAGACCCAGTACTTC.

The chain joins TRBV18 to TRBJ2-5; D is uncertain. The CDR3 totals 15 residues. Germline CDR1 and CDR2: KGHSH and LQKENI. The V end was cut by 2 bases, the J end by 0 bases, with 10 bases between. CDR3 protein: CASSPITQYQETQYF. CDR3 DNA sequence: TGTGCCAGCTCACCAATCACACAATACCAAGAGACCCAGTACTTC.

This chain connects TRBV5-1 to TRBJ2-1, with 8 positions matching TRBD1. Germline V gives CDR1 SGHRS, CDR2 YFSETQ. With 3 bases clipped from V and 5 bases from J, the junction kept 10 bases outside the gene matches. The CDR3 has 16 amino acids. As DNA, the CDR3 is TGCGCCAGCAGCTCGCAACAACAGGGGGTTAACAATGAGCAGTTCTTC. Its protein is CASSSQQQGVNNEQFF.

This chain links TRBV5-1 with TRBJ2-5; TRBD1 might be the D (6 bases). Per germline, CDR1 SGHRS and CDR2 YFSETQ. V shed 4 bases and J shed 5 bases, with 15 bases lying between them. CDR3 length: 14 amino acids. CDR3 sequence reads: CASSLQGVEETQYF. CDR3 coding DNA: TGCGCCAGCAGCCTACAGGGTGTCGAGGAGACCCAGTACTTC. The whole variable domain, remainder taken from reference TRBV5-1 and TRBJ2-5, is KAGVTQTPRYLIKTRGQQVTLSCSPISGHRSVSWYQQTPGQGLQFLFEYFSETQRNKGNFPGRFSGRQFSNSRSEMNVSTLELGDSALYLCASSLQGVEETQYFGPGTRLLVL.

This clonotype was picked up a small number of times. The chain couples TRBV6-5 to TRBJ2-1, with D possibly being TRBD2 (5 bases). Per germline, CDR1 MNHEY and CDR2 SVGAGI. CDR3 length: 13 amino acids. V lost 10 bases and J 0 bases, leaving 10 bases between the germline ends. CDR3 nucleotide sequence: TGTGCCACCCCTCGGGGCTCCTACAATGAGCAGTTCTTC. Protein sequence: CATPRGSYNEQFF.

Many counts were recorded for this clonotype. The genes are TRBV6-2 or TRBV6-3 and TRBJ1-5; the D gene is possibly TRBD1 (6 bases). Germline CDR1 and CDR2: MNHEY and SVGEGT. The CDR3 has 14 amino acids. Trimming removed 8 bases at V and 9 bases at J, with 20 bases between. CDR3 coding DNA: TGTGCCAGCGCCAGGGGCAGCCCCCATCGGCCCCAGCATTTT. The encoded protein is CASARGSPHRPQHF.

The rearrangement uses TRBV2 and TRBJ2-2; D is perhaps TRBD2 (6 bases). V gave up 2 bases and J gave up 3 bases, with 10 bases separating them. Germline lookup yields CDR1 SNHLY and CDR2 FYNNEI. The CDR3 covers 15 residues. CDR3 bases: TGTGCCAGCAGTGAATCTAGCGCCGACACCGGGGAGCTGTTTTTT. It translates to CASSESSADTGELFF.

This clonotype was found many times. CDR3 sequence reads: CASSGSKYEQYF. For the CDR3, the DNA is TGTGCCAGCAGTGGCTCTAAGTACGAGCAGTACTTC. The V call is TRBV27, the J call TRBJ2-7; no firm D call. Germline V CDR1 and CDR2: MNHEY, SMNVEV (reference sequence). Trimming stripped 5 bases from V and 4 bases from J, with 9 bases between. The CDR3 consists of 12 residues.

This clonotype was counted between two and nine times. The chain joins TRBV7-9 to TRBJ1-4, with 8 bases aligning to TRBD1. This CDR3 is 14 amino acids long. With V trimmed by 5 bases and J by 8 bases, 7 bases remained unmatched. The germline V gene encodes CDR1 SEHNR and CDR2 FQNEAQ (reference sequence). CDR3 region: CASSHRDRREKLFF. The DNA for the CDR3 is TGTGCCAGCAGCCACAGGGACAGGAGAGAAAAACTGTTTTTT.

This clonotype has just a few counts. The chain couples TRBV29-1 to TRBJ2-3; weak D call: TRBD1 (6 bases). The V end was cut by 4 bases, the J end by 2 bases, with 16 bases between. The CDR3 runs 15 residues. Germline values: CDR1 SQVTM, CDR2 ANQGSEA. CDR3 loop: CSVARDTTPTDTQYF. CDR3 nucleotides: TGCAGCGTTGCCCGGGACACCACCCCCACAGATACGCAGTATTTT.

This clonotype was found a few times. Germline is not matched at one junction end, which may reflect a read error. This chain connects TRBV6-2 or TRBV6-3 to TRBJ2-7; D might be TRBD2 (5 bases). The CDR3 is 11 amino acids. Germline CDR1 and CDR2: MNHEY and SVGEGT. CDR3 loop: CASSYSNGLHF. As DNA, the CDR3 is TGTGCCAGCAGTTACTCGAACGGACTCCACTTC.

The rearrangement joins TRBV5-1 to TRBJ2-3; D gene uncertain. CDR3 size: 15 residues. Germline V CDR1 and CDR2: SGHRS, YFSETQ. Trimming stripped 1 base from V and 0 bases from J, with 9 bases between. CDR3 amino acids: CASSLQTTSTDTQYF. CDR3 nucleotide sequence: TGCGCCAGCAGCTTGCAGACAACTAGCACAGATACGCAGTATTTT. Together with reference TRBV5-1 and TRBJ2-3, the CDR3 gives the full variable domain: KAGVTQTPRYLIKTRGQQVTLSCSPISGHRSVSWYQQTPGQGLQFLFEYFSETQRNKGNFPGRFSGRQFSNSRSEMNVSTLELGDSALYLCASSLQTTSTDTQYFGPGTRLTVL.